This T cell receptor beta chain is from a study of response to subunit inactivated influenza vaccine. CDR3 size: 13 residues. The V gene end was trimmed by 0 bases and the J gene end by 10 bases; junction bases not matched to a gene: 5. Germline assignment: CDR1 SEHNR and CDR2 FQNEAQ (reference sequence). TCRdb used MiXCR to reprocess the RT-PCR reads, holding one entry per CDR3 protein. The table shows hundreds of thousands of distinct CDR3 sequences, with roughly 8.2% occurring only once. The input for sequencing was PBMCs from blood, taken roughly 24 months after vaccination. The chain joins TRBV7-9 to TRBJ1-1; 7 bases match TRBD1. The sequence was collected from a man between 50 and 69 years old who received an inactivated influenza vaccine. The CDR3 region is CASSLASAGGAFF. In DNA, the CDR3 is TGTGCCAGCAGCTTAGCGTCAGCAGGGGGAGCTTTCTTT. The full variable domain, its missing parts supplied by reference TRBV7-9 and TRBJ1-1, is DTGVSQNPRHKITKRGQNVTFRCDPISEHNRLYWYRQTLGQGPEFLTYFQNEAQLEKSRLLSDRFSAERPKGSFSTLEIQRTEQGDSAMYLCASSLASAGGAFFGQGTRLTVV.